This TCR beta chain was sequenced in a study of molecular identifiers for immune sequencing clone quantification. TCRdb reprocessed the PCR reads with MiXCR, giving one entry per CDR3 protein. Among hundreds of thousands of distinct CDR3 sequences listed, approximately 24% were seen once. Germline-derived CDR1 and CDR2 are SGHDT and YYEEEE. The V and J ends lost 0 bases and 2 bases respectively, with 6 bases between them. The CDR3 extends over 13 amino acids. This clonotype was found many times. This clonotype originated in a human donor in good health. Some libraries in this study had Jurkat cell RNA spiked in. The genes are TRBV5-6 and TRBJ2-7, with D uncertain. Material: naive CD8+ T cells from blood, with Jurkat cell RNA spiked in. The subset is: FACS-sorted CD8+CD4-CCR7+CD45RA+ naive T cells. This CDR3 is CASSLEQPYEQYF. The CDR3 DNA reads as TGTGCCAGCAGCTTGGAACAGCCCTACGAGCAGTACTTC. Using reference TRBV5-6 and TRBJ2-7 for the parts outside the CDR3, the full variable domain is DAGVTQSPTHLIKTRGQQVTLRCSPKSGHDTVSWYQQALGQGPQFIFQYYEEEERQRGNFPDRFSGHQFPNYSSELNVNALLLGDSALYLCASSLEQPYEQYFGPGTRLTVT.